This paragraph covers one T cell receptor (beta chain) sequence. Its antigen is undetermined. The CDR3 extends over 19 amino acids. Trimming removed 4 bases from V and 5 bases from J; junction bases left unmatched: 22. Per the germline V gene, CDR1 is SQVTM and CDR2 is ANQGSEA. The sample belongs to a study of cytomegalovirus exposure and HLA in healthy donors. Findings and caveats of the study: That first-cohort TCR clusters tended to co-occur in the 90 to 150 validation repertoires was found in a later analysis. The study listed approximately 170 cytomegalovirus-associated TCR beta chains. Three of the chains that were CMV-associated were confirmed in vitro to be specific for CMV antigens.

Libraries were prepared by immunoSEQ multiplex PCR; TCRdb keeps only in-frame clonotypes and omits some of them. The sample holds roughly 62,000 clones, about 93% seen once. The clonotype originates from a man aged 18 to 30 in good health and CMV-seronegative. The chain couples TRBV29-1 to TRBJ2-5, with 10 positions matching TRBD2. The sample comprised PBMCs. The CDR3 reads CSVVTRLAGGRLMGETQYF. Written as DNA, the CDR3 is TGCAGCGTTGTCACCCGGTTAGCGGGAGGCCGTTTAATGGGGGAGACCCAGTACTTC. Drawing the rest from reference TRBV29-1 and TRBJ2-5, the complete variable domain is SAVISQKPSRDICQRGTSLTIQCQVDSQVTMMFWYRQQPGQSLTLIATANQGSEATYESGFVIDKFPISRPNLTFSTLTVSNMSPEDSSIYLCSVVTRLAGGRLMGETQYFGPGTRLLVL.